Presented here are 13 T cell receptor beta chains from one specimen sequenced in a study of T cell changes during pregnancy in multiple sclerosis. The method was immunoSEQ multiplex PCR; TCRdb's version includes in-frame clones alone and lacks a portion of them. The sample comprises around 88,000 clones, more than 85% of which are singletons, and 2.5% to 3% rests with the top ten. Source: peripheral blood, taken in the first trimester of pregnancy. These receptors all stem from a female donor with multiple sclerosis, enrolled in a pregnancy study.

The V call is TRBV7-9, the J call TRBJ1-6; 8 bases line up with TRBD1. V lost 5 bases, J lost 9 bases, and 12 bases stayed unmatched. This CDR3 is 16 amino acids long. In germline, CDR1 is SEHNR, CDR2 FQNEAQ (reference sequence). The CDR3 region is CASSPNTGGIGSPLHF. CDR3 coding DNA: TGTGCCAGCAGCCCGAATACAGGGGGTATCGGTTCACCCCTCCACTTT.

This chain joins TRBV10-3 and TRBJ2-7; TRBD1 matches 8 bases. This CDR3 has 13 residues. Germline V gives CDR1 ENHRY, CDR2 SYGVKD. V gave up 6 bases and J gave up 5 bases; unmatched junction bases: 6. As DNA, the CDR3 is TGTGCCATCAGGGTACAGGGGGGCGACGAGCAGTACTTC. Its protein product is CAIRVQGGDEQYF.

V is TRBV29-1 and J is TRBJ2-3; D call uncertain. Trimming cost V 0 bases and J 6 bases, with 16 bases left between them. Germline assignment: CDR1 SQVTM and CDR2 ANQGSEA. The CDR3 covers 15 residues. DNA for the CDR3: TGCAGCGTTGAAGACTCGCTTGAGCTGCCCGATACGCAGTATTTT. This translates into CSVEDSLELPDTQYF.

The chain links TRBV19 to TRBJ2-7; 7 bases map to TRBD1. Germline CDR1 reads LNHDA; CDR2 reads SQIVND (reference sequence). The CDR3 is 14 residues long. The V and J ends lost 3 bases and 7 bases, in that order; junction bases with no gene match: 9. The CDR3 here is CASSIQGGLKEQYF. For the CDR3, the DNA is TGTGCCAGTAGTATTCAAGGGGGCCTTAAGGAGCAGTACTTC.

The table lists this clone with a few counts. V is TRBV7-7 and J is TRBJ2-2, with D uncertain. CDR3 size: 11 residues. From germline, CDR1 is SSHAT and CDR2 FNYEAQ (reference sequence). This CDR3 reads CANLGTGELFF. CDR3 DNA sequence: TGTGCAAACCTCGGCACCGGGGAGCTGTTTTTT.

This chain joins TRBV5-8 and TRBJ2-7; the match to TRBD1 covers 7 bases. The CDR3 totals 13 residues. Germline V gene lookup returns CDR1 SGHTS and CDR2 YDEGEE. With V trimmed by 2 bases and J by 4 bases, 3 bases remained unmatched. The CDR3 here is CASSFGTEYEQYF. The CDR3 nucleotides are TGTGCCAGCAGCTTCGGGACAGAGTACGAGCAGTACTTC.

The rearrangement links TRBV4-1 to TRBJ1-4; no clear D. The V gene lost 0 bases and the J gene lost 0 bases, with 8 bases spanning the gap. This CDR3 is 16 amino acids long. CDR1 and CDR2 (germline): MGHRA, YSYEKL. The CDR3 nucleotides are TGCGCCAGCAGCCAAGATTGGGCAGCAACTAATGAAAAACTGTTTTTT. Protein sequence: CASSQDWAATNEKLFF.

The V and J genes are TRBV18 and TRBJ1-5; D may be TRBD1 (6 bases). Per germline, CDR1 KGHSH and CDR2 LQKENI. CDR3 length equals 16 residues. Trimming shortened V by 6 bases and J by 0 bases, and 15 bases separated the two germline ends. CDR3 coding DNA: TGTGCCAGCTCCACGGGGAAGGGGGATAGCAATCAGCCCCAGCATTTT. Amino acids: CASSTGKGDSNQPQHF.

The genes are TRBV27 and TRBJ2-7; a possible D gene is TRBD1 (6 bases). Germline CDR1 is MNHEY and CDR2 is SMNVEV (reference sequence). The CDR3 consists of 12 residues. With 6 bases removed from V and 2 bases from J, the gap between germline ends came to 8 bases. The CDR3: CASRDSPYEQYF. The DNA for the CDR3 is TGTGCCAGCAGGGACAGTCCCTACGAGCAGTACTTC.

The gene calls are TRBV7-3 and TRBJ1-5; tentative D call: TRBD1 (5 bases). CDR1 is SGHTA, CDR2 FQGTGA, per germline. V shed 0 bases and J shed 9 bases, with 12 bases lying between them. The CDR3 extends over 14 amino acids. DNA of the CDR3: TGTGCCAGCAGCTTAACAGGGGCTAGTGGGCCCCAGCATTTT. Amino acid sequence: CASSLTGASGPQHF. Complete variable domain (other parts from reference TRBV7-3 and TRBJ1-5): GAGVSQTPSNKVTEKGKYVELRCDPISGHTALYWYRQSLGQGPEFLIYFQGTGAADDSGLPNDRFFAVRPEGSVSTLKIQRTERGDSAVYLCASSLTGASGPQHFGDGTRLSIL.

The rearrangement joins TRBV15 to TRBJ2-1; D not resolved. CDR1 is LNHNV and CDR2 is YYDKDF in the germline V gene (reference sequence). The length of the CDR3 is 14 residues. Trimming removed 0 bases at V and 7 bases at J, with 10 bases between. CDR3: CATSRDLPANEQFF. The DNA of the CDR3 is TGTGCCACCAGCAGAGACTTGCCTGCGAATGAGCAGTTCTTC.

The CDR3 here is CASSQTVLTSFYEQYF. CDR3 nucleotides: TGTGCCAGCAGCCAAACGGTACTGACTAGTTTCTACGAGCAGTACTTC. This rearrangement joins TRBV4-2 to TRBJ2-7; maybe TRBD2 (6 bases). Germline lookup yields CDR1 LGHNA and CDR2 YNFKEQ. Trimming pared 2 bases from V and 3 bases from J, leaving 17 bases between. There are 16 residues in the CDR3.

J is TRBJ2-7 and V is TRBV7-9, with D perhaps matching TRBD1 (5 bases). Germline CDR1 SEHNR, CDR2 FQNEAQ (reference sequence). The CDR3 is 13 residues long. The V end lost 4 bases, the J end lost 2 bases, and 9 bases lay between the germline ends. CDR3 sequence reads: CASSSRGPYEQYF. DNA for the CDR3: TGTGCCAGCAGCTCAAGGGGCCCCTACGAGCAGTACTTC.